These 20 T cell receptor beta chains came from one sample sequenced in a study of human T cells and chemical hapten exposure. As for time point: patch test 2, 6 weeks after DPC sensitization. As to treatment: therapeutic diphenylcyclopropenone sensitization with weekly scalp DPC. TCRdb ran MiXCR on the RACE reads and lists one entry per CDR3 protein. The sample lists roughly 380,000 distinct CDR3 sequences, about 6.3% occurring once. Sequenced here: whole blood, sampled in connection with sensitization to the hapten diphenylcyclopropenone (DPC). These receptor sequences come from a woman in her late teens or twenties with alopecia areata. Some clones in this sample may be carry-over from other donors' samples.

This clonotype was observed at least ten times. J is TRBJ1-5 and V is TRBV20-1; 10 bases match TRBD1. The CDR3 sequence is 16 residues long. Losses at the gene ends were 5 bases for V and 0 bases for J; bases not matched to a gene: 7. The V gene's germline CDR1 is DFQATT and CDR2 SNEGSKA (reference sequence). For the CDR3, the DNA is TGCAGTGCTCAGGACAGGGGGGGACTTAGCAATCAGCCCCAGCATTTT. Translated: CSAQDRGGLSNQPQHF.

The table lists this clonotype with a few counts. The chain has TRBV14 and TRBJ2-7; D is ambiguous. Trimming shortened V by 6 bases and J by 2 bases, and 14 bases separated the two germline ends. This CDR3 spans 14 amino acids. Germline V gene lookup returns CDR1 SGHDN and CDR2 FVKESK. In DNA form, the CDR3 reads TGTGCCAGCAGTTTGTATTATCTAACCTACGAGCAGTACTTC. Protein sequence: CASSLYYLTYEQYF.

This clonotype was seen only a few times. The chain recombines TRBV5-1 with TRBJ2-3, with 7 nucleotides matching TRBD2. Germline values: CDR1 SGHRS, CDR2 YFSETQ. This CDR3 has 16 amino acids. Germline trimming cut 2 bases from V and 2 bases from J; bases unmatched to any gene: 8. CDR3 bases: TGCGCCAGCAGCTTTGGGCTAGCGGCCGTCACAGATACGCAGTATTTT. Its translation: CASSFGLAAVTDTQYF.

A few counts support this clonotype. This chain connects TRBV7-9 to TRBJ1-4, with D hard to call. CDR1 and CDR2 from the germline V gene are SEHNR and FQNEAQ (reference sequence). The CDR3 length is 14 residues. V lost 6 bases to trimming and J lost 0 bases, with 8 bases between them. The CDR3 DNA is TGTGCCAGCAGGGGAGGAGCAACTAATGAAAAACTGTTTTTT. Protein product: CASRGGATNEKLFF.

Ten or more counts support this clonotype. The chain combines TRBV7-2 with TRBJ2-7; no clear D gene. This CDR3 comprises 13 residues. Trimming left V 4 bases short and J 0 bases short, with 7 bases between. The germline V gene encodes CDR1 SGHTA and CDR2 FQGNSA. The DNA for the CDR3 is TGTGCCAGCAGCTCACCCAGCTCCTACGAGCAGTACTTC. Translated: CASSSPSSYEQYF.

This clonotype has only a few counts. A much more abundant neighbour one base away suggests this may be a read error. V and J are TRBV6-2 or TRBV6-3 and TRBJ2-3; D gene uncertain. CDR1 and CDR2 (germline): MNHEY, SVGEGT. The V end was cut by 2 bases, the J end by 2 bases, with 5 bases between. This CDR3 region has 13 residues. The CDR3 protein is CASSYVPTDTQYF. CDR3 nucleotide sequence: TGTGCCAGCAGTTACGTTCCCACAGATACGCAGTATTTT.

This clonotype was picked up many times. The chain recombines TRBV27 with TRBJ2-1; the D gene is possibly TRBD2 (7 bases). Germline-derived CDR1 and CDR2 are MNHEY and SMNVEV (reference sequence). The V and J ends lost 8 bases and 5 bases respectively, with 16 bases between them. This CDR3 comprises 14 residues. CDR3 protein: CASGDRGGDNEQFF. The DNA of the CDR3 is TGTGCCAGCGGGGATCGAGGGGGGGACAATGAGCAGTTCTTC.

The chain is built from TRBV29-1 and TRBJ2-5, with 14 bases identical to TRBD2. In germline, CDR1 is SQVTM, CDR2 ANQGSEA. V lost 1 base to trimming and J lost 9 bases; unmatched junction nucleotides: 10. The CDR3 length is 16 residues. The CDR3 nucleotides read TGCAGCGTTGAAGCAGCCCCGGGACTAGCGGGGGTGGCCCAGTACTTC. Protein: CSVEAAPGLAGVAQYF.

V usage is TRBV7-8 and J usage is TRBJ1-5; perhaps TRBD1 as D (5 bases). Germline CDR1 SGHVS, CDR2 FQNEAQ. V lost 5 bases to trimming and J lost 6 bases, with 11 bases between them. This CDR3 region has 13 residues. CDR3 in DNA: TGTGCCAGCAGCATCCGGGACGGTCAGCCCCAGCATTTT. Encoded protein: CASSIRDGQPQHF.

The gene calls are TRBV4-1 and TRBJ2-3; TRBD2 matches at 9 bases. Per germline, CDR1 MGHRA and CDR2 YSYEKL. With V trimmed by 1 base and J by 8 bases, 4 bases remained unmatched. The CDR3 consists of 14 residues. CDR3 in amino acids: CASSQGLAESTQYF. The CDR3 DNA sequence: TGCGCCAGCAGCCAAGGACTAGCGGAGAGTACGCAGTATTTT.

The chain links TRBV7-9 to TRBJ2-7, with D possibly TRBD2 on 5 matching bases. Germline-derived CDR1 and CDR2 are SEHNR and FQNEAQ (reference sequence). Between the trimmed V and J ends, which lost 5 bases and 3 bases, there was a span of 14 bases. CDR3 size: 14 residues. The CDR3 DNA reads TGTGCCAGCAGCCTAGAAGGACTTTACTACGAGCAGTACTTC. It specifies CASSLEGLYYEQYF.

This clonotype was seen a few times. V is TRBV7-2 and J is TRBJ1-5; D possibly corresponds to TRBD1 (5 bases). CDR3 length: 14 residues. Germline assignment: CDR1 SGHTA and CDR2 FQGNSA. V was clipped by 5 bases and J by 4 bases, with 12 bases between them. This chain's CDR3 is CASSQGRSNQPQHF. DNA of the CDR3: TGTGCCAGCAGCCAGGGACGATCAAATCAGCCCCAGCATTTT.

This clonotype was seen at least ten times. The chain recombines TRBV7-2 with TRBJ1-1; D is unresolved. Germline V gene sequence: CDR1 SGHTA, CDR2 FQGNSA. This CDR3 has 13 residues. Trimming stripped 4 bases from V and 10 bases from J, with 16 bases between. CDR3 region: CASSSPDVPGAFF. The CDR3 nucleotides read TGTGCCAGCAGCTCGCCGGACGTCCCGGGAGCTTTCTTT.

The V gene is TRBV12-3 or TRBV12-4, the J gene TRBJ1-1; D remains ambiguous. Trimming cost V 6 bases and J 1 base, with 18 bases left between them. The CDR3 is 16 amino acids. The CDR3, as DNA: TGTGCCAGCAGCTTACCGGTGGGCATACCGAACACTGAAGCTTTCTTT. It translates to CASSLPVGIPNTEAFF.

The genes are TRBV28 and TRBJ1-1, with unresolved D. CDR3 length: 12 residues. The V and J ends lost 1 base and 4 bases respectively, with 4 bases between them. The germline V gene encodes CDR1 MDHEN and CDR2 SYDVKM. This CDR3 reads CASSLFGTEAFF. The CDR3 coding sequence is TGTGCCAGCAGTTTATTCGGCACTGAAGCTTTCTTT. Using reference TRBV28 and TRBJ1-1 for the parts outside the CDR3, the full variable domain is DVKVTQSSRYLVKRTGEKVFLECVQDMDHENMFWYRQDPGLGLRLIYFSYDVKMKEKGDIPEGYSVSREKKERFSLILESASTNQTSMYLCASSLFGTEAFFGQGTRLTVV.

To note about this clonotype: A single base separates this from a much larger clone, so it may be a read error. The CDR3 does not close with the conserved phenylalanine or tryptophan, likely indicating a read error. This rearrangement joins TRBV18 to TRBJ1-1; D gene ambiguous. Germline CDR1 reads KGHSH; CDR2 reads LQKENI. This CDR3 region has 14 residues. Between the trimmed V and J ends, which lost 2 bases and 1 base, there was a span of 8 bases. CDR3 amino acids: CASSPLETNTEAFL. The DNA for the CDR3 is TGTGCCAGCTCACCATTAGAGACGAACACTGAAGCTTTCCTT.

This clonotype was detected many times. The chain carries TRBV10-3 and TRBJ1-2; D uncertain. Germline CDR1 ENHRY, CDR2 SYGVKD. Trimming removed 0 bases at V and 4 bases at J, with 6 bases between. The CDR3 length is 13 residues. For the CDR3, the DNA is TGTGCCATCAGTGAGTCGCCAGTCTATGGCTACACCTTC. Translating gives CAISESPVYGYTF.

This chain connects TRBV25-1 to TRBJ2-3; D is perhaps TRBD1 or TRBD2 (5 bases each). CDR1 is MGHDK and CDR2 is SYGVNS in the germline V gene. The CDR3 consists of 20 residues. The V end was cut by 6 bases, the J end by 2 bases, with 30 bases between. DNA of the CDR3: TGTGCCAGCAGACCCACGAGAGGGGTATCAGGCGTAGGGGTCACAGATACGCAGTATTTT. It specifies CASRPTRGVSGVGVTDTQYF.

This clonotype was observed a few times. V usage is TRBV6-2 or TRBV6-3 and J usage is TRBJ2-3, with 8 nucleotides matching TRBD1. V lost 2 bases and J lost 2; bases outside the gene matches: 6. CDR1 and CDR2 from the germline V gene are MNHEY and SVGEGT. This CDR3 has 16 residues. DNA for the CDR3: TGTGCCAGCAGTTACGAGGACAGGGTCTACACAGATACGCAGTATTTT. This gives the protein CASSYEDRVYTDTQYF.

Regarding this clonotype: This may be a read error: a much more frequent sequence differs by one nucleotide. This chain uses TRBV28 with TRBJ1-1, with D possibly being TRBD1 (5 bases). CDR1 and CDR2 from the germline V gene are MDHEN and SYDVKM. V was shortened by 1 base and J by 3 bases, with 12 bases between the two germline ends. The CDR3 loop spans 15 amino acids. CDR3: CASSLLAGMYTEAFF. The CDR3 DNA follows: TGTGCCAGCAGTTTATTGGCAGGGATGTACACTGAAGCTTTCTTT.